The subject of this entry is one T cell receptor (beta chain). Its antigen is not identified. The data were obtained in a study of shared clonotypes between healthy human individuals. Study context: The study used three CD4 naive, three CD4 memory, two CD8 naive and one CD8 memory plate per donor. Findings and limits, study-wide: Shared clonotypes: 4.5% to 6% naive CD4, approximately 3.4% naive CD8, less than 2.5% memory CD4, 0.4% memory CD8. A reduction in generation probabilities was seen for non-shared clonotypes relative to those shared by all four donors.

Per germline, CDR1 MDHEN and CDR2 SYDVKM. This CDR3 region has 12 residues. Trimming took off 9 bases at V and 3 bases at J, with 9 bases between the two ends. CD4+ cells were split into CD45RA+ naive and CD45RA-negative memory subsets. Only in-frame clones appear in the TCRdb table, and some are missing; sequencing was by immunoSEQ multiplex PCR. The profile covers 2 million to 2.5 million clones, with 80% to 95% appearing a single time and approximately 0.4% taken by the ten largest. The sequenced sample consisted of naive CD4+ T cells from PBMCs. Documented subset: CD45RA+ positively selected. The sequence derives from a man younger than 35 in good health. Some clones in this sample may be carry-over from other donors' samples. The chain links TRBV28 to TRBJ1-5; TRBD1 is a possible D gene (6 bases). The CDR3 loop reads CASQGNNQPQHF. CDR3 in DNA: TGTGCCAGTCAGGGGAACAATCAGCCCCAGCATTTT.